The present T cell receptor beta chain was sequenced within a study of CD8+CD57+ T cells in acquired aplastic anemia. About the research overall: Across the sorted CD4+ and CD8+ cells, DNA amounts averaged roughly 3.5 ug. Where healthy donors were concerned, CD4+ cells averaged about 11 million reads.

Genomic DNA was employed as the template in profiling TCR beta VDJ and CDR3. TCRdb re-analysed the reads in MiXCR, keeping a single row per CDR3 protein. The table includes 350,000 to 450,000 distinct CDR3 sequences, 65% to 80% detected once. Findings of the study overall: Patients shared 25 to 30 CD8+ CDR3 sequences with controls. Simpson's diversity of CD8+ cells was not significantly different in patients compared with controls.

V shed 10 bases and J shed 4 bases, with 17 bases lying between them. The CDR3 totals 13 residues. Germline CDR1 SEHNR, CDR2 FQNEAQ (reference sequence). Comment on this clonotype: Its antigen is as yet unknown.

The TCR comes from a human donor in good health, serving as a control. This chain connects TRBV7-9 to TRBJ2-7; D might be TRBD1 or TRBD2, each matching 5 bases. Material: sorted CD4+, CD8+, or CD8+CD57+ T cells (not recorded which) from PBMCs. The CDR3 coding sequence is TGTGCCACCTCACCGACTGGGGGATACGAGCAGTACTTC. Translating gives CATSPTGGYEQYF.